This T cell receptor (beta chain) was identified during a study of cytomegalovirus exposure and HLA in healthy donors. Overall study: Most genotyped donors, 75% to 85% of around 370, had Caucasian-associated genetic ancestry. General observations from the study: Sequencing depth across donors, presence/absence analyses assumed, was roughly uniform.

This clone was counted a single time. Its antigen is unknown. Though probably carrying unrecorded immune exposures, donors were nominally healthy at sampling. PCR involved 60 Vbeta and 13 Jbeta primers. Here immunoSEQ multiplex PCR was the method, and the copy in TCRdb shows in-frame clones only, minus some. The sample includes some 130,000 clones, 70% to 85% of them seen just once. Sequenced input: PBMCs. The clonotype originates from a female donor in good health and CMV-seronegative.

CDR3 nucleotide sequence: TGTGCCAGCAGACGCCCGGGACAGAGCATCCAAGAGACCCAGTACTTC. It yields the protein CASRRPGQSIQETQYF. The V gene is TRBV11-2, the J gene TRBJ2-5; TRBD1 aligns across 7 bases. The CDR3 has 16 amino acids. The V segment lost 6 bases and the J segment 1 base; nucleotides outside the gene matches: 11. Germline lookup yields CDR1 SGHAT and CDR2 FQNNGV.